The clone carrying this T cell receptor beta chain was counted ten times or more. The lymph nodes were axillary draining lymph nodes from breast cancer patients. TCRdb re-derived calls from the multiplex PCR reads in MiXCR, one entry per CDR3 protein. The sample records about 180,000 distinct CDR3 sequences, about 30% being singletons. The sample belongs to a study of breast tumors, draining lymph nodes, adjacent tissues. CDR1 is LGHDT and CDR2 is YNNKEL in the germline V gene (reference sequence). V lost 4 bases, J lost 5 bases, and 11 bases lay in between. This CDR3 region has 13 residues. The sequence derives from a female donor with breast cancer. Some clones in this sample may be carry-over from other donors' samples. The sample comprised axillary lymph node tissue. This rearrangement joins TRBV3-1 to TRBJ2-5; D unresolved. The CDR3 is CASSLTGMETQYF. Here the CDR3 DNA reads TGTGCCAGCAGCCTAACGGGTATGGAGACCCAGTACTTC.